One and the same sample provided the 15 T cell receptor beta chains below, sequenced in a study of T cells in Graves' hyperthyroidism and ophthalmopathy. The TCR beta CDR3 regions underwent amplification using RNA transcripts as the source. The HTBI primer set drove a first-round RT-PCR of the TCR CDR3. TCRdb called the multiplex PCR reads again in MiXCR, with one record for every CDR3 protein. The data contain roughly 290,000 distinct CDR3 sequences, approximately 14% of them seen just once; the ten biggest clones take up 6.5% to 10%. Input material: blood. These receptors were taken from a woman aged 40-49 years with Graves' hyperthyroidism.

This clonotype showed up many times. The chain employs TRBV3-1 and TRBJ2-5; a weak D match, TRBD2 (6 bases). Germline CDR1 LGHDT, CDR2 YNNKEL (reference sequence). This CDR3 is 15 amino acids long. With 2 bases removed from V and 1 base from J, the gap between germline ends came to 11 bases. The CDR3 DNA reads as TGTGCCAGCAGCCAACCAAGACTAGTCCAAGAGACCCAGTACTTC. It yields the protein CASSQPRLVQETQYF.

There are many counts of this clonotype. This rearrangement joins TRBV12-3 or TRBV12-4 to TRBJ1-5, with D uncertain. Trimming removed 7 bases from V and 4 bases from J, with 8 bases in between. The CDR3 is made up of 12 amino acids. CDR3 nucleotide sequence: TGTGCCAGCAAAGCTCGGAATCAGCCCCAGCATTTT. The encoded protein is CASKARNQPQHF.

To note about this clonotype: A much bigger clone sits one base away, suggesting this may be a read error. The chain has TRBV19 and TRBJ1-1, with a tentative D call TRBD1 (5 bases). V lost 3 bases, J lost 4 bases, and 9 bases lay in between. In germline, CDR1 is LNHDA, CDR2 SQIVND (reference sequence). This CDR3 is 13 amino acids long. The CDR3 sequence: CASSMGGGTEAFF. Written as DNA, the CDR3 is TGTGCCAGTAGTATGGGCGGGGGCACTGAAGCTTTCTTT.

This clonotype showed up many times. The V gene is TRBV19, the J gene TRBJ1-6; D perhaps matches TRBD1 (5 bases). Germline CDR1 LNHDA, CDR2 SQIVND (reference sequence). V shed 3 bases and J shed 7 bases, with 7 bases lying between them. The CDR3 has 13 residues. DNA of the CDR3: TGTGCCAGTAGTATTTGGGACAATTCACCCCTCCACTTT. It yields the protein CASSIWDNSPLHF. Variable domain in full (rest from reference TRBV19 and TRBJ1-6): DGGITQSPKYLFRKEGQNVTLSCEQNLNHDAMYWYRQDPGQGLRLIYYSQIVNDFQKGDIAEGYSVSREKKESFPLTVTSAQKNPTAFYLCASSIWDNSPLHFGNGTRLTVT.

In this sample, this clonotype turned up many times. V gene TRBV7-2 combines with J gene TRBJ2-1; TRBD2 matches 8 bases. The junction had 12 bases not matched to a gene; V was cut back by 6 bases and J by 8 bases. This CDR3 has 15 amino acids. Germline V gives CDR1 SGHTA, CDR2 FQGNSA. CDR3 protein: CASSWPGLGEHEQFF. Here the CDR3 DNA reads TGTGCCAGCAGTTGGCCGGGACTAGGGGAACATGAGCAGTTCTTC.

This clonotype came up many times. This chain uses TRBV7-3 with TRBJ2-3; TRBD2 agrees at 10 bases. Germline trimming cut 5 bases from V and 3 bases from J; bases unmatched to any gene: 2. This CDR3 has 14 amino acids. The V gene's germline CDR1 is SGHTA and CDR2 FQGTGA. The CDR3 nucleotides are TGTGCCAGCAGCCGACTAGCGGGTACAGATACGCAGTATTTT. Translated: CASSRLAGTDTQYF.

The sample holds many counts of this clonotype. The gene calls are TRBV11-3 and TRBJ1-2, with 10 positions matching TRBD1. J was trimmed by 1 base and V by 1 base; bases with no gene match: 6. CDR1 is SGHNT and CDR2 is YENEEA in the germline V gene. The CDR3 sequence is 17 residues long. The CDR3 DNA reads TGTGCCAGCAGCTTAGGAGGGACAGGGGATCTTAACTATGGCTACACCTTC. Its protein product is CASSLGGTGDLNYGYTF.

This clonotype was recorded a few times. The genes are TRBV19 and TRBJ2-7; D is uncertain. Germline CDR1 LNHDA, CDR2 SQIVND (reference sequence). The V gene lost 5 bases and the J gene lost 5 bases, with 10 bases spanning the gap. This CDR3 is built from 12 residues. The CDR3: CASSHWGNEQYF. The CDR3 DNA follows: TGTGCCAGTAGTCACTGGGGTAACGAGCAGTACTTC.

There are many counts of this clonotype. The rearrangement uses TRBV3-1 and TRBJ2-2, with D perhaps TRBD2 (6 bases). The CDR3 runs to 14 residues. Between the trimmed V and J ends, which lost 3 bases and 4 bases, there was a span of 9 bases. The germline gives CDR1 LGHDT, CDR2 YNNKEL (reference sequence). The CDR3 here is CASSHGSGTGELFF. The CDR3 DNA reads as TGTGCCAGCAGCCACGGGAGTGGCACCGGGGAGCTGTTTTTT.

The table lists this clonotype with many counts. V usage is TRBV7-3 and J usage is TRBJ2-2; D might be TRBD1 (6 bases). Germline V gene lookup returns CDR1 SGHTA and CDR2 FQGTGA. CDR3 length: 14 residues. Trimming took off 5 bases at V and 3 bases at J, with 10 bases between the two ends. This CDR3 is CASSPHRDTGELFF. CDR3 DNA sequence: TGTGCCAGCAGCCCACACAGGGACACCGGGGAGCTGTTTTTT.

This clonotype was found many times. The chain has TRBV11-2 and TRBJ2-1, with 9 positions matching TRBD1. Trimming cost V 1 base and J 3 bases; bases outside gene matches: 4. Germline-derived CDR1 and CDR2 are SGHAT and FQNNGV. The length of the CDR3 is 16 residues. The CDR3 DNA reads TGTGCCAGCAGCTTAGCCGGGACAGGGTACTACAATGAGCAGTTCTTC. This gives the protein CASSLAGTGYYNEQFF.

The chain links TRBV7-9 to TRBJ2-7, with TRBD2 matching 8 bases. CDR3 length: 12 amino acids. Germline lookup yields CDR1 SEHNR and CDR2 FQNEAQ (reference sequence). The J segment lost 7 bases and the V segment lost 6 bases, leaving 5 bases of the junction unmatched. DNA for the CDR3: TGTGCCAGCAGAATAGCGGGACGGGAGCAGTACTTC. This gives the protein CASRIAGREQYF.

This clonotype was recorded many times. The rearrangement links TRBV2 to TRBJ2-1, with 8 bases identical to TRBD1. CDR3 length: 12 residues. Unmatched junction bases numbered 3, after V lost 6 bases and J lost 8 bases. Germline CDR1 and CDR2: SNHLY and FYNNEI. The DNA of the CDR3 is TGTGCCAGCAGGGACAGGGTCCATGAGCAGTTCTTC. This gives the protein CASRDRVHEQFF. Full variable domain (outside the CDR3, taken from reference TRBV2 and TRBJ2-1): EPEVTQTPSHQVTQMGQEVILRCVPISNHLYFYWYRQILGQKVEFLVSFYNNEISEKSEIFDDQFSVERPDGSNFTLKIRSTKLEDSAMYFCASRDRVHEQFFGPGTRLTVL.

This clonotype was picked up many times. V is TRBV28 and J is TRBJ1-5; tentative D call: TRBD1 (5 bases). Germline V CDR1 and CDR2: MDHEN, SYDVKM. This CDR3 contains 16 residues. Between the trimmed V and J ends, which lost 2 bases and 1 base, there was a span of 12 bases. The CDR3 DNA reads TGTGCCAGCAGTTTACGGGGGTCTTTAAGCAATCAGCCCCAGCATTTT. As protein: CASSLRGSLSNQPQHF.

This clonotype was counted many times. CDR3 DNA sequence: TGTGCCAGCACGAGGGCAGGGATATACAATGAGCAGTTCTTC. Residues: CASTRAGIYNEQFF. This chain uses TRBV28 with TRBJ2-1; possibly TRBD1 or TRBD2 for D (5 bases each). The CDR3 consists of 14 residues. V was pared by 7 bases and J by 4 bases, with 14 bases between. Germline-derived CDR1 and CDR2 are MDHEN and SYDVKM.